This TCR beta chain was sequenced in a study of cytomegalovirus exposure and HLA in healthy donors. Looked up from germline, CDR1 is SGDLS and CDR2 is YYNGEE. The CDR3 runs to 14 residues. V lost 0 bases and J lost 3, with 7 bases in between. The primer mix had 60 Vbeta and 13 Jbeta primers. Generated by immunoSEQ multiplex PCR, the TCRdb table keeps only in-frame clones and is missing some. This repertoire includes 60,000 to 75,000 clones. The TCR comes from a female donor in good health and CMV-seropositive. The sample was PBMCs. The chain uses TRBV9 and TRBJ1-5; D remains ambiguous. The CDR3: CASSVGGANQPQHF. The CDR3 region has the DNA TGTGCCAGCAGCGTAGGGGGAGCCAATCAGCCCCAGCATTTT. Looking up the rest from reference TRBV9 and TRBJ1-5 gives the full variable domain: DSGVTQTPKHLITATGQRVTLRCSPRSGDLSVYWYQQSLDQGLQFLIQYYNGEERAKGNILERFSAQQFPDLHSELNLSSLELGDSALYFCASSVGGANQPQHFGDGTRLSIL.